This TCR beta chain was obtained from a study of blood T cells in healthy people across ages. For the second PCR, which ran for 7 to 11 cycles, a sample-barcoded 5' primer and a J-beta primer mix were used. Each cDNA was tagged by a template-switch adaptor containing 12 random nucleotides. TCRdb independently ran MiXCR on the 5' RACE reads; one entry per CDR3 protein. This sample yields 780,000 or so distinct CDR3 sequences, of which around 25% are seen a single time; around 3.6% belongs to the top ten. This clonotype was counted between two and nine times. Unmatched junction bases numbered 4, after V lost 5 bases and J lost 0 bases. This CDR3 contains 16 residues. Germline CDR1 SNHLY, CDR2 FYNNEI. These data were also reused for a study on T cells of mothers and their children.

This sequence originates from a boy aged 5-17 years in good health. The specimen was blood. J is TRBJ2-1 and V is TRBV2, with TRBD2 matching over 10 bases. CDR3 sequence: CASSLAGALSYNEQFF. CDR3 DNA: TGTGCCAGCAGTCTAGCGGGGGCCCTCTCCTACAATGAGCAGTTCTTC.